These 17 T cell receptor beta chains were all obtained from the same sample, sequenced in a study of cytomegalovirus exposure and HLA in healthy donors. Primers for the PCR totalled 60 Vbeta and 13 Jbeta. Produced via immunoSEQ multiplex PCR; TCRdb's table is partial and in-frame only. This sample carries fewer than 200,000 clones, 75% to 85% of them seen once, and the ten largest clones take 4% to 5%. Sequences were obtained from PBMCs. The receptors derive from a young man in good health and CMV-seronegative.

V and J are TRBV29-1 and TRBJ2-1; D is possibly TRBD2 (5 bases). Trimming removed 7 bases from V and 2 bases from J, with 18 bases in between. CDR1 SQVTM and CDR2 ANQGSEA come from the germline V gene. The CDR3 runs 15 residues. The CDR3 region is CSAGPFGKAYNEQFF. CDR3 nucleotide sequence: TGCAGCGCCGGACCTTTCGGGAAGGCCTACAATGAGCAGTTCTTC.

DNA for the CDR3: TGTGCCAGCATGATAAAGACAGGGCCCTCCTACAATGAGCAGTTCTTC. The encoded protein is CASMIKTGPSYNEQFF. The V call is TRBV2, the J call TRBJ2-1; 7 nucleotides agree with TRBD1. Germline trimming cut 7 bases from V and 0 bases from J; bases unmatched to any gene: 9. CDR3 length: 16 residues. Germline V gene lookup returns CDR1 SNHLY and CDR2 FYNNEI.

This clone appeared once. This chain connects TRBV28 to TRBJ1-5; D gene unclear. Trimming stripped 6 bases from V and 1 base from J, with 10 bases between. Germline lookup yields CDR1 MDHEN and CDR2 SYDVKM. The CDR3 totals 14 residues. CDR3 region: CASRDFLSNQPQHF. Written as DNA, the CDR3 is TGTGCCAGCAGAGACTTTCTAAGCAATCAGCCCCAGCATTTT.

The chain is built from TRBV28 and TRBJ2-6; D not resolved. This CDR3 has 16 amino acids. Germline V gives CDR1 MDHEN, CDR2 SYDVKM. V gave up 4 bases and J gave up 2 bases, with 12 bases separating them. The CDR3 nucleotides read TGTGCCAGCAGTTCCTTATCGGTCGCTGGGGCCAACGTCCTGACTTTC. Protein product: CASSSLSVAGANVLTF.

Notes on this clone: The same CDR3 also results from other DNA sequences found in this sample. The V and J genes are TRBV9 and TRBJ1-2, with 7 bases fitting TRBD1. The germline V gene has CDR1 SGDLS and CDR2 YYNGEE. The length of the CDR3 is 12 residues. V lost 0 bases, J lost 8 bases, and 1 base stayed unmatched. The CDR3 nucleotides read TGTGCCAGCAGCGTAGGAGGGGGCGGCTACACCTTC. It encodes CASSVGGGGYTF.

The chain recombines TRBV19 with TRBJ2-2, with a possible D match to TRBD2 (5 bases). The V and J ends lost 3 bases and 5 bases respectively, with 13 bases between them. Germline V gene data show CDR1 as LNHDA and CDR2 as SQIVND (reference sequence). The CDR3 runs to 15 residues. The CDR3 spells CASSMSLRGTGELFF. CDR3 sequence (DNA): TGTGCCAGTAGTATGAGTCTGAGAGGGACCGGGGAGCTGTTTTTT.

The J gene is TRBJ1-1, the V gene TRBV7-6; a weak D match, TRBD1 (6 bases). Germline CDR1 reads SGHVS; CDR2 reads FNYEAQ. Trimming took off 4 bases at V and 0 bases at J, with 18 bases between the two ends. There are 17 residues in the CDR3. The DNA for the CDR3 is TGTGCCAGCAGCTCCCCCGCAGGGGATCTCATGAACACTGAAGCTTTCTTT. Amino acids: CASSSPAGDLMNTEAFF.

In this sample, this clone turned up once. The rearrangement links TRBV28 to TRBJ1-1, with D uncertain. This CDR3 has 14 amino acids. Trimming cost V 3 bases and J 2 bases, with 10 bases left between them. CDR1 is MDHEN and CDR2 is SYDVKM in the germline V gene. The CDR3 loop is CASSFYSLNTEAFF. The CDR3 bases are TGTGCCAGCAGTTTCTACAGCCTTAACACTGAAGCTTTCTTT.

The V gene is TRBV29-1, the J gene TRBJ1-1; perhaps TRBD1 as D (5 bases). Trimming took 4 bases from V and 0 from J, leaving 12 bases between them. Per the germline V gene, CDR1 is SQVTM and CDR2 is ANQGSEA. The CDR3 spans 14 residues. The CDR3, as DNA: TGCAGCGTTGGATGGGGGGAGATGAACACTGAAGCTTTCTTT. Translating gives CSVGWGEMNTEAFF.

J is TRBJ1-4 and V is TRBV5-4; tentatively, D is TRBD1 (6 bases). The V gene's germline CDR1 is SGHNT and CDR2 YYREEE (reference sequence). The CDR3 runs 17 residues. Trimming removed 2 bases at V and 2 bases at J, with 16 bases between. CDR3: CASSFLGPQGTNEKLFF. The CDR3 region has the DNA TGTGCCAGCAGCTTTCTAGGGCCCCAGGGGACTAATGAAAAACTGTTTTTT.

The chain uses TRBV19 and TRBJ2-7; TRBD2 aligns across 13 bases. Germline values: CDR1 LNHDA, CDR2 SQIVND (reference sequence). The CDR3 runs to 16 residues. V shed 4 bases, J shed 5 bases, and the junction held 8 bases outside the gene matches. CDR3 DNA: TGTGCCAGTAGTACCGTAGGACTAGCGGGAGACCACGAGCAGTACTTC. Protein product: CASSTVGLAGDHEQYF. Variable domain in full (rest from reference TRBV19 and TRBJ2-7): DGGITQSPKYLFRKEGQNVTLSCEQNLNHDAMYWYRQDPGQGLRLIYYSQIVNDFQKGDIAEGYSVSREKKESFPLTVTSAQKNPTAFYLCASSTVGLAGDHEQYFGPGTRLTVT.

The gene calls are TRBV28 and TRBJ1-6; 7 positions agree with TRBD1. Germline CDR1 is MDHEN and CDR2 is SYDVKM. The junction had 8 bases not matched to a gene; V was cut back by 8 bases and J by 10 bases. The length of the CDR3 is 13 residues. The CDR3 sequence is CASSPGQKSPLHF. CDR3 nucleotide sequence: TGTGCCAGCTCACCGGGACAGAAGTCACCCCTCCACTTT.

This sequence joins TRBV5-1 and TRBJ2-5; 14 nucleotides agree with TRBD2. V shed 2 bases and J 5 bases; nucleotides not matched to a gene: 5. Germline-derived CDR1 and CDR2 are SGHRS and YFSETQ. The CDR3 spans 16 residues. The chain's CDR3 is CASSFAGTSGSETQYF. The DNA for the CDR3 is TGCGCCAGCAGCTTTGCCGGGACTAGCGGGAGTGAGACCCAGTACTTC.

This clone has just one count. The chain is built from TRBV5-1 and TRBJ1-6, with D unresolved. This CDR3 has 13 residues. Per the germline V gene, CDR1 is SGHRS and CDR2 is YFSETQ. Trimming took off 2 bases at V and 10 bases at J, with 10 bases between the two ends. The CDR3 bases are TGCGCCAGCAGCTTCATGGAGGACTCACCCCTCCACTTT. Amino acid sequence: CASSFMEDSPLHF.

The chain recombines TRBV5-1 with TRBJ2-7, with TRBD1 matching over 8 bases. V lost 4 bases and J lost 2; bases outside the gene matches: 5. Germline lookup yields CDR1 SGHRS and CDR2 YFSETQ. This CDR3 region has 14 residues. In DNA form, the CDR3 reads TGCGCCAGCAGCCTGGGACAGGAACCCTACGAGCAGTACTTC. This codes for CASSLGQEPYEQYF.

The count of this clone is one. This rearrangement joins TRBV11-2 to TRBJ1-3, with D possibly TRBD1 on 6 matching bases. This CDR3 spans 16 amino acids. CDR1 and CDR2 (germline): SGHAT, FQNNGV. V dropped 1 base and J dropped 3 bases, with 13 bases sitting between them. The CDR3 DNA reads TGTGCCAGCAGCTTAGCGCACAGGGAGTTTGGAAACACCATATATTTT. It specifies CASSLAHREFGNTIYF. The full variable domain, its missing parts supplied by reference TRBV11-2 and TRBJ1-3, is EAGVAQSPRYKIIEKRQSVAFWCNPISGHATLYWYQQILGQGPKLLIQFQNNGVVDDSQLPKDRFSAERLKGVDSTLKIQPAKLEDSAVYLCASSLAHREFGNTIYFGEGSWLTVV.

The gene calls are TRBV2 and TRBJ1-2; TRBD1 agrees at 8 bases. Germline assignment: CDR1 SNHLY and CDR2 FYNNEI. The CDR3 contains 14 residues. The V and J ends lost 3 bases and 3 bases, in that order; junction bases with no gene match: 3. The CDR3 DNA reads TGTGCCAGCAGTGACCGGGGACAGGACTATGGCTACACCTTC. Its translation is CASSDRGQDYGYTF.